This entry describes one TCR beta chain. Its antigen is unidentified. This sample was taken from a study of T cells expressing NK-cell markers. The wider study: According to the study, TCR beta repertoires originated from sorted CD3+CD56+NKG2C+, CD3+CD56+NKG2C- and CD3+CD56-NKG2C+ T cells. In the group of eight sequenced donors, seven were HCMV-seropositive and one was seronegative. Study-wide results and limits: These same clonotypes (in several donors) also led the CD3+CD56-NKG2C+ fraction.

This CDR3 contains 14 residues. CDR1 is LGHDT, CDR2 YNNKEL, per germline (reference sequence). TCRdb re-called the 5' RACE reads and shows each CDR3 protein once, DNA omitted. This sample's table has some 500,000 distinct CDR3 sequences. This TCR came from a woman between 50 and 59 years old in good health. Sequencing was done on a sample of blood T cells: a sorted CD56 or NKG2C T cell subset, CD4+ or CD8+ T cells, or bulk PBMC T cells (not recorded which). V usage is TRBV3-1 and J usage is TRBJ2-1. This CDR3 reads CASSRASAYNEQFF.